This T cell receptor (beta chain) stems from a study of blood T cell repertoires in COVID-19. Study-level background: From the United States, Italy and Spain came samples of acute and convalescent COVID-19. The cDNA or gDNA used as material had been derived from T cells, B-cell-depleted T cells, or PBMCs.

Trimming pared 2 bases from V and 10 bases from J, leaving 11 bases between. Germline CDR1 GTSNPN, CDR2 SVGIG (reference sequence). The CDR3 has 12 amino acids. As handled by the study authors: Cell counts per sample came from amplifying reference gene primers. The protocol was immunoSEQ multiplex PCR, while the TCRdb copy is restricted to in-frame clones and leaves out a portion. V, J and clone size are those of that table, while D and trimming were read from the DNA. Here the sample spans about 160,000 clones, around 90% being singletons. Sequenced sample: peripheral blood. This receptor was taken from a man aged 18-30 years with acute or convalescent COVID-19. This rearrangement joins TRBV30 to TRBJ1-4; tentative D call: TRBD1 (5 bases). The CDR3: CAWSSREGKLFF. DNA of the CDR3: TGTGCCTGGAGTTCCAGGGAGGGAAAACTGTTTTTT.